This passage covers 26 T cell receptor beta chains from one sample sequenced in a study of shared clonotypes between healthy human individuals (dated by TCRdb to about 2020). Library prep was done by the immunoSEQ multiplex PCR assay. TCRdb carries this immuneACCESS record with in-frame sequences only. Its versions omit some clonotypes, under half of them owing to an unresolved V gene in the studies checked, with the rest unexplained. The sample includes over a million clones, with roughly 95% observed a single time. The ten most abundant clones make up over 1% of the sample. The sample taken for sequencing was naive CD4+ T cells sorted from blood. The cell subset or site label for this specimen denotes: CD45RA+ positively selected. The receptors come from a man aged 25 to 40 in good health.

The rearrangement uses TRBV7-3 and TRBJ2-2; either TRBD1 or TRBD2 may supply D (5 bases each). This CDR3 is 15 amino acids long. The V and J ends lost 2 bases and 4 bases respectively, with 11 bases between them. Per germline, CDR1 SGHTA and CDR2 FQGTGA. CDR3 in amino acids: CASSLQGGGTGELFF. The DNA for the CDR3 is TGTGCCAGCAGCTTACAGGGTGGGGGCACCGGGGAGCTGTTTTTT. Drawing the rest from reference TRBV7-3 and TRBJ2-2, the complete variable domain is GAGVSQTPSNKVTEKGKYVELRCDPISGHTALYWYRQSLGQGPEFLIYFQGTGAADDSGLPNDRFFAVRPEGSVSTLKIQRTERGDSAVYLCASSLQGGGTGELFFGEGSRLTVL.

The V call is TRBV18, the J call TRBJ2-1; 10 bases align to TRBD2. Germline CDR1 is KGHSH and CDR2 is LQKENI. V was pared by 4 bases and J by 0 bases, with 3 bases of the junction left unmatched. CDR3 size: 16 residues. For the CDR3, the DNA is TGTGCCAGCTCACTTCCTAGCGGGAGCTCCTACAATGAGCAGTTCTTC. Translated, it gives CASSLPSGSSYNEQFF.

The gene calls are TRBV28 and TRBJ2-1; 9 nucleotides agree with TRBD2. Germline CDR1 and CDR2: MDHEN and SYDVKM. The CDR3 length is 14 residues. Trimming removed 8 bases from V and 3 bases from J; junction bases left unmatched: 5. The CDR3 protein is CASGSSGIYNEQFF. In nucleotides, the CDR3 is TGTGCCAGCGGTTCTAGCGGGATCTACAATGAGCAGTTCTTC.

The chain recombines TRBV7-8 with TRBJ2-7; 7 bases line up with TRBD1. Germline CDR1 is SGHVS and CDR2 is FQNEAQ. The V segment lost 0 bases and the J segment 5 bases; nucleotides outside the gene matches: 7. The CDR3 runs to 15 residues. CDR3 residues: CASSLAQGLSHEQYF. CDR3 nucleotides: TGTGCCAGCAGCTTAGCACAGGGGTTGTCCCACGAGCAGTACTTC. Together with reference TRBV7-8 and TRBJ2-7, the CDR3 gives the full variable domain: GAGVSQSPRYKVAKRGQDVALRCDPISGHVSLFWYQQALGQGPEFLTYFQNEAQLDKSGLPSDRFFAERPEGSVSTLKIQRTQQEDSAVYLCASSLAQGLSHEQYFGPGTRLTVT.

The V and J genes are TRBV7-3 and TRBJ2-3; 15 positions agree with TRBD2. V was clipped by 5 bases and J by 5 bases; unmatched bases: 8. CDR3 length equals 17 residues. Germline V gene sequence: CDR1 SGHTA, CDR2 FQGTGA. For the CDR3, the DNA is TGTGCCAGCAGCCCCTGGACTAGCGGGAGGGCCAGAGATACGCAGTATTTT. Translated: CASSPWTSGRARDTQYF.

The chain has TRBV7-8 and TRBJ2-1; TRBD2 agrees at 14 bases. There are 15 residues in the CDR3. The germline CDR1 and CDR2 sequences are SGHVS and FQNEAQ. The J segment lost 6 bases and the V segment lost 5 bases, leaving 3 bases of the junction unmatched. CDR3: CASSPGTSGSNEQFF. The CDR3 bases are TGTGCCAGCAGCCCAGGGACTAGCGGGAGCAATGAGCAGTTCTTC.

The chain has TRBV15 and TRBJ2-7; D is possibly TRBD2 (5 bases). Trimming removed 0 bases from V and 6 bases from J, with 15 bases in between. Germline assignment: CDR1 LNHNV and CDR2 YYDKDF (reference sequence). The CDR3 consists of 15 residues. The CDR3 loop reads CATSRDRGYLFEQYF. CDR3 DNA sequence: TGTGCCACCAGCAGAGACCGGGGTTACCTTTTCGAGCAGTACTTC.

Points on this clone: One end of the junction does not line up with germline, which may come from a read error. The rearrangement joins TRBV18 to TRBJ1-5, with a tentative D call TRBD1 (5 bases). The germline CDR1 and CDR2 sequences are KGHSH and LQKENI. The CDR3 runs to 14 residues. The CDR3 region is CASSADTSNQPQHF. In DNA form, the CDR3 reads TGTGCCAGCTCAGCGGACACATCCAATCAACCCCAGCATTTT.

V and J are TRBV7-3 and TRBJ2-2, with TRBD2 as a possible D gene (6 bases). Trimming took off 5 bases at V and 3 bases at J, with 16 bases between the two ends. This CDR3 contains 16 residues. Per the germline V gene, CDR1 is SGHTA and CDR2 is FQGTGA. CDR3 sequence (DNA): TGTGCCAGCAGCCCCGCTTGGGGAGGTGACACCGGGGAGCTGTTTTTT. This translates into CASSPAWGGDTGELFF. Supplemented by reference TRBV7-3 and TRBJ2-2, the full variable domain reads GAGVSQTPSNKVTEKGKYVELRCDPISGHTALYWYRQSLGQGPEFLIYFQGTGAADDSGLPNDRFFAVRPEGSVSTLKIQRTERGDSAVYLCASSPAWGGDTGELFFGEGSRLTVL.

J is TRBJ2-7 and V is TRBV6-6; 8 positions match TRBD1. This CDR3 has 15 amino acids. V lost 0 bases, J lost 5 bases, and 6 bases stayed unmatched. Germline loops: CDR1 MNHNY, CDR2 SVGAGI (reference sequence). The CDR3 loop reads CASSYSQGAVNEQYF. The DNA of the CDR3 is TGTGCCAGCAGTTACTCGCAGGGGGCTGTGAACGAGCAGTACTTC.

This clone was found once. This same CDR3 is encoded by further DNA sequences in the sample. This chain connects TRBV18 to TRBJ1-1; 10 bases are a match to TRBD1. The CDR3 runs to 14 residues. V lost 6 bases to trimming and J lost 5 bases; unmatched junction nucleotides: 6. Germline CDR1 reads KGHSH; CDR2 reads LQKENI. CDR3 sequence (DNA): TGTGCCAGCTCCCCAGGGACAGGGGTTACTGAAGCTTTCTTT. Amino acids: CASSPGTGVTEAFF.

This rearrangement joins TRBV2 to TRBJ1-2; D is unresolved. Germline V CDR1 and CDR2: SNHLY, FYNNEI. Trimming pared 7 bases from V and 4 bases from J, leaving 22 bases between. The CDR3 has 16 residues. CDR3 sequence (DNA): TGTGCCAGCATTCCCTCAATCGGGTCACTAGGCTATGGCTACACCTTC. This gives the protein CASIPSIGSLGYGYTF.

V usage is TRBV5-1 and J usage is TRBJ1-1; D remains ambiguous. In germline, CDR1 is SGHRS, CDR2 YFSETQ. V lost 4 bases, J lost 1 base, and 11 bases lay in between. The CDR3 totals 14 residues. In DNA, the CDR3 is TGCGCCAGCAGCACCTCGTCTGGGAACACTGAAGCTTTCTTT. Protein: CASSTSSGNTEAFF.

The V call is TRBV5-1, the J call TRBJ2-5; 7 bases are shared with TRBD2. V lost 0 bases and J lost 1; bases outside the gene matches: 9. Per germline, CDR1 SGHRS and CDR2 YFSETQ. The CDR3 contains 17 residues. In DNA, the CDR3 is TGCGCCAGCAGCTTGGGTAGCGGGTTGATTTCCCAAGAGACCCAGTACTTC. Translation: CASSLGSGLISQETQYF.

This clone has just one count. The chain is built from TRBV14 and TRBJ2-7, with D perhaps TRBD2 (6 bases). V lost 6 bases and J lost 6, with 15 bases in between. This CDR3 is built from 13 residues. Germline-derived CDR1 and CDR2 are SGHDN and FVKESK. The CDR3 nucleotides are TGTGCCAGCAGTCGCCGGGACTCCCTCGAGCAGTACTTC. Amino acid sequence: CASSRRDSLEQYF.

This clone has just a few counts. This sequence joins TRBV2 and TRBJ2-3; 12 nucleotides match TRBD2. J gave up 5 bases and V 5 bases, and 5 bases lay outside the gene matches. Germline V gene sequence: CDR1 SNHLY, CDR2 FYNNEI. The CDR3 totals 15 residues. Here the CDR3 reads CASSYPTSGGDTQYF. The CDR3 nucleotides read TGTGCCAGCAGTTATCCGACTAGCGGGGGAGATACGCAGTATTTT.

The chain couples TRBV11-2 to TRBJ1-1; no clear D. Germline CDR1 and CDR2: SGHAT and FQNNGV. V dropped 7 bases and J dropped 2 bases, with 14 bases sitting between them. The CDR3 totals 14 residues. CDR3 amino acids: CASTGHIFNTEAFF. The DNA of the CDR3 is TGTGCCAGCACCGGTCACATTTTTAACACTGAAGCTTTCTTT.

This clone appeared once. The V and J genes are TRBV19 and TRBJ2-7; tentatively, D is TRBD1 (6 bases). The CDR3 consists of 16 residues. Germline loops: CDR1 LNHDA, CDR2 SQIVND (reference sequence). Trimming shortened V by 7 bases and J by 6 bases, and 25 bases separated the two germline ends. The CDR3 nucleotides are TGTGCCAGTACCCCCGAGGGTAACAGGGAAGGTCGCGAGCAGTACTTC. Encoded protein: CASTPEGNREGREQYF. Complete variable domain (other parts from reference TRBV19 and TRBJ2-7): DGGITQSPKYLFRKEGQNVTLSCEQNLNHDAMYWYRQDPGQGLRLIYYSQIVNDFQKGDIAEGYSVSREKKESFPLTVTSAQKNPTAFYLCASTPEGNREGREQYFGPGTRLTVT.

This chain uses TRBV28 with TRBJ2-1; D perhaps matches TRBD1 (8 bases). From germline, CDR1 is MDHEN and CDR2 SYDVKM. The CDR3 length is 17 residues. Trimming took off 3 bases at V and 4 bases at J, with 19 bases between the two ends. CDR3 loop: CASSFAHRGGIYNEQFF. CDR3 DNA: TGTGCCAGCAGTTTTGCCCACAGGGGGGGAATTTACAATGAGCAGTTCTTC.

V gene TRBV27 combines with J gene TRBJ2-7, with 8 positions matching TRBD1. After removal of 3 bases from V and 1 base from J, the junction contained 11 bases not matched to a gene. Germline-derived CDR1 and CDR2 are MNHEY and SMNVEV (reference sequence). The CDR3 has 17 residues. The CDR3 region is CASSFSHQGATSYEQYF. CDR3 DNA sequence: TGTGCCAGCAGTTTTTCTCACCAGGGGGCTACATCCTACGAGCAGTACTTC.

J is TRBJ2-7 and V is TRBV11-2; D is ambiguous. The CDR3 has 13 residues. V was shortened by 0 bases and J by 2 bases, with 5 bases between the two germline ends. CDR1 is SGHAT and CDR2 is FQNNGV in the germline V gene. The CDR3 bases are TGTGCCAGCAGCTTAGATATGGCCTACGAGCAGTACTTC. Protein product: CASSLDMAYEQYF.

The chain has TRBV5-1 and TRBJ1-6; 11 positions agree with TRBD1. Germline V gene data show CDR1 as SGHRS and CDR2 as YFSETQ. Trimming took 4 bases from V and 8 from J; bases not matched to a gene: 8. The CDR3 is 16 residues long. The chain's CDR3 is CASSPGQGAYDSPLHF. CDR3 bases: TGCGCCAGCAGCCCTGGACAGGGGGCTTACGATTCACCCCTCCACTTT.

The chain couples TRBV28 to TRBJ2-4; D possibly matches TRBD1 or TRBD2 (5 bases each). Germline V gene lookup returns CDR1 MDHEN and CDR2 SYDVKM. The CDR3 loop spans 13 amino acids. Trimming left V 8 bases short and J 8 bases short, with 16 bases between. Written as DNA, the CDR3 is TGTGCCAGCCAAGGGGACCTCCGGGACATTCAGTACTTC. Translation: CASQGDLRDIQYF.

CDR3 loop: CAISESWGTGNTIYF. The CDR3 nucleotides are TGTGCCATCAGTGAGTCGTGGGGGACTGGAAACACCATATATTTT. The chain combines TRBV10-3 with TRBJ1-3, with D maybe TRBD1 (5 bases). The length of the CDR3 is 15 residues. Germline CDR1 and CDR2: ENHRY and SYGVKD. V was pared by 0 bases and J by 2 bases, with 8 bases between.

The rearrangement links TRBV7-9 to TRBJ2-1, with 13 bases aligning to TRBD2. Germline V gives CDR1 SEHNR, CDR2 FQNEAQ (reference sequence). The CDR3 extends over 15 amino acids. J gave up 10 bases and V 4 bases, and 7 bases lay outside the gene matches. In DNA, the CDR3 is TGTGCCAGCAGCTCCGGACTAGCGGGAGTTCAGGAGCAGTTCTTC. Its translation: CASSSGLAGVQEQFF.

The genes are TRBV2 and TRBJ1-1; unclear D gene. The CDR3 is made up of 12 amino acids. Looked up from germline, CDR1 is SNHLY and CDR2 is FYNNEI. V was trimmed by 4 bases and J by 4 bases, leaving 7 bases between them. The CDR3 DNA is TGTGCCAGCAGTGTATCGGGCACTGAAGCTTTCTTT. Translated, it gives CASSVSGTEAFF.